Each of the 5 T cell receptor beta chains below was sequenced from the same sample in a study of vaccination and CD4 T cells after COVID-19. These receptors lack a known antigen. The treatment here: approximately 11-day PBMC culture with coronavirus spike peptide pools or control peptides (ViraFEST assay). Cultured CD4+ T-cell DNA underwent Oncomine TCR Beta short-read sequencing. TCRdb redid the calling of the PCR reads with MiXCR, one entry per CDR3 protein. The sample contains 11,000 or so distinct CDR3 sequences, approximately 49% of which appear only once. What was sequenced was CD4+ T cells from blood, cultured in vitro. The source is a human donor who had recovered from COVID-19.

V and J are TRBV14 and TRBJ1-2, with D maybe TRBD1 (6 bases). Germline V gene lookup returns CDR1 SGHDN and CDR2 FVKESK. V gave up 3 bases and J gave up 8 bases, with 16 bases separating them. This CDR3 contains 14 residues. In nucleotides, the CDR3 is TGTGCCAGCAGCCAGCAACAGGGACGGGGCGGCTACACCTTC. This sequence encodes CASSQQQGRGGYTF.

The V and J genes are TRBV7-7 and TRBJ1-2; TRBD1 matches 10 bases. The CDR3 is 13 amino acids. With V trimmed by 11 bases and J by 4 bases, 7 bases remained unmatched. The germline V gene encodes CDR1 SSHAT and CDR2 FNYEAQ (reference sequence). The CDR3 is CAVSTGGPYGYTF. In nucleotides, the CDR3 is TGTGCCGTTTCGACAGGGGGCCCCTATGGCTACACCTTC.

The CDR3 sequence: CASSYSTGVNSPLHF. The CDR3, as DNA: TGTGCCAGCAGTTATTCGACAGGAGTTAATTCACCCCTCCACTTT. The rearrangement uses TRBV27 and TRBJ1-6, with a weak D call TRBD1 (6 bases). CDR1 and CDR2 (germline): MNHEY, SMNVEV (reference sequence). The CDR3 is 15 amino acids. V was cut by 4 bases and J by 6 bases, with 13 bases left in between.

The chain recombines TRBV5-1 with TRBJ1-6, with D maybe TRBD1 (5 bases). Per germline, CDR1 SGHRS and CDR2 YFSETQ. Between the trimmed V and J ends, which lost 4 bases and 10 bases, there was a span of 12 bases. CDR3 length: 13 amino acids. The CDR3 DNA sequence: TGCGCCAGCAGCCCTTCGGGGGGATCACCCCTCCACTTT. Translation: CASSPSGGSPLHF.

This chain uses TRBV7-2 with TRBJ1-2; 7 bases match TRBD1. CDR3 size: 15 residues. The germline V gene has CDR1 SGHTA and CDR2 FQGNSA. V was clipped by 4 bases and J by 1 base; unmatched bases: 6. CDR3 protein: CASSSPDRINYGYTF. CDR3 nucleotides: TGTGCCAGCAGCTCCCCGGACAGGATTAACTATGGCTACACCTTC.